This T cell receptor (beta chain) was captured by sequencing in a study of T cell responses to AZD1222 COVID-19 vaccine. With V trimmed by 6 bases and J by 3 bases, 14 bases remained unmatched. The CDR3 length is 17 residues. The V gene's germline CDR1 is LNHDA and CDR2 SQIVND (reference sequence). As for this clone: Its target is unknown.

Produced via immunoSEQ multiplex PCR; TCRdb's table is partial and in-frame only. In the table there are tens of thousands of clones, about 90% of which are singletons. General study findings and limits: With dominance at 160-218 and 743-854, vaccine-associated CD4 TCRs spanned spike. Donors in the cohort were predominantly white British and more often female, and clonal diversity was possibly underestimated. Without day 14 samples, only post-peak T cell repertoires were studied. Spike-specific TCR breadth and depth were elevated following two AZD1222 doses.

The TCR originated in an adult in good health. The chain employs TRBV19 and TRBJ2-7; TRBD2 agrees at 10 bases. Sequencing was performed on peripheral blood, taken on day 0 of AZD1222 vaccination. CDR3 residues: CASSPRSGRAGNYEQYF. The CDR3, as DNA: TGTGCCAGTAGCCCGAGGAGCGGGAGGGCAGGTAACTACGAGCAGTACTTC. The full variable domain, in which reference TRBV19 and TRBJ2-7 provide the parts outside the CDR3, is DGGITQSPKYLFRKEGQNVTLSCEQNLNHDAMYWYRQDPGQGLRLIYYSQIVNDFQKGDIAEGYSVSREKKESFPLTVTSAQKNPTAFYLCASSPRSGRAGNYEQYFGPGTRLTVT.